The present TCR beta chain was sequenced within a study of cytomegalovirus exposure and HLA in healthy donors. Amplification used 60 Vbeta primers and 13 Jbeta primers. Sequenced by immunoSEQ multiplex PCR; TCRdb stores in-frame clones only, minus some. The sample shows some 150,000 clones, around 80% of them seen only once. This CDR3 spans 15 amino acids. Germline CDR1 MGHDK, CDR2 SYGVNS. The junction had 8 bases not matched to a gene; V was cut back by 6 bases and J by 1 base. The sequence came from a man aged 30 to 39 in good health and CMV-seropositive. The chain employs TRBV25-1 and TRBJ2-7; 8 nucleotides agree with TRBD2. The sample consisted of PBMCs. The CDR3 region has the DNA TGTGCCAGCAGGCTCGGGGGGGCCGAGTCCTACGAGCAGTACTTC. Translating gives CASRLGGAESYEQYF.